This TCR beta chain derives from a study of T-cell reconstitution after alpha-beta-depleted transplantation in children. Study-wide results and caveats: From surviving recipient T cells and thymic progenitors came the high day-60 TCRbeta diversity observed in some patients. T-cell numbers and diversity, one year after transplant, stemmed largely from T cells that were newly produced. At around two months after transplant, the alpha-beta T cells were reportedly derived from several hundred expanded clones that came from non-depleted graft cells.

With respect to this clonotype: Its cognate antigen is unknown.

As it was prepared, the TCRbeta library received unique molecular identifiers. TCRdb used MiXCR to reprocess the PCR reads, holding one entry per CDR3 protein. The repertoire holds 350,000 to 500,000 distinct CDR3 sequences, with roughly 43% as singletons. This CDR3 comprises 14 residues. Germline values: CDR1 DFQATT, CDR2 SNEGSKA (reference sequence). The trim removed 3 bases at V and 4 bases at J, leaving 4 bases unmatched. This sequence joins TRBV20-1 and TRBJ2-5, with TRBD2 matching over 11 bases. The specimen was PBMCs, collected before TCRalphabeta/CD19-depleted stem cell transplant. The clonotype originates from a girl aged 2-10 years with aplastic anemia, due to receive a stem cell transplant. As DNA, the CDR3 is TGCAGTGCTAGGCGTAGCGGGAGGGCAGAGACCCAGTACTTC. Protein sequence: CSARRSGRAETQYF.